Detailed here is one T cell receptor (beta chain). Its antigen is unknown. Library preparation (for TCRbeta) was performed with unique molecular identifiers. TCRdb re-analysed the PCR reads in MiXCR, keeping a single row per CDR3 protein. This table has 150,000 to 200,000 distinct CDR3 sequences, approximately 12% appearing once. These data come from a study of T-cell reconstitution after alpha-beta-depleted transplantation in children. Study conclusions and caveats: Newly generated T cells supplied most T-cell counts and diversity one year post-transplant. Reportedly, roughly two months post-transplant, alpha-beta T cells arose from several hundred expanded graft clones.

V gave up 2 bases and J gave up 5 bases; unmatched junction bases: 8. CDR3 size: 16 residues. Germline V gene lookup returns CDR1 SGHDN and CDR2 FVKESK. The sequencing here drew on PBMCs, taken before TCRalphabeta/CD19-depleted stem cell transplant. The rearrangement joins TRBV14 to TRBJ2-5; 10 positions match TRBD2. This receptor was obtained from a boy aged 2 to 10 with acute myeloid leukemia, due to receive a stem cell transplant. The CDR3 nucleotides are TGTGCCAGCAGCCAAAGGGGAGCGGGAGGGACGGAGACCCAGTACTTC. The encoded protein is CASSQRGAGGTETQYF.